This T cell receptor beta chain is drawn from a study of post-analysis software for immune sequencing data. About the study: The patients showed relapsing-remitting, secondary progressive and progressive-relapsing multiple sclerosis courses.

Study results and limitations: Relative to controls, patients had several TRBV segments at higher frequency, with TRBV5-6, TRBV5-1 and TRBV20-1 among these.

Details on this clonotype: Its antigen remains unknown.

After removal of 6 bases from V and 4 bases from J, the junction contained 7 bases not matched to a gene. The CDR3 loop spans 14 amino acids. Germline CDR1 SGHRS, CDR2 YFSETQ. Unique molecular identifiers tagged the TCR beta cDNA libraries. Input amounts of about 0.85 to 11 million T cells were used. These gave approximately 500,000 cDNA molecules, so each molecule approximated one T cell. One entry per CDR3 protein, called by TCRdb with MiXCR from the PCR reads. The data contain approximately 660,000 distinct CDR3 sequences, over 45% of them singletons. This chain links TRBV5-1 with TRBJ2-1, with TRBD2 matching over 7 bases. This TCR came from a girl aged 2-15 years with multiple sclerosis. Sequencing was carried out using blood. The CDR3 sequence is CASTGTTLYNEQFF. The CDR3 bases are TGCGCCAGCACCGGGACTACCTTATACAATGAGCAGTTCTTC.